This is a list of T cell receptor beta chains from one sample in a study of T cell responses to AZD1222 COVID-19 vaccine. Libraries were prepared by immunoSEQ multiplex PCR; TCRdb keeps only in-frame clonotypes and omits some of them. The data show more than 60,000 clones, about 83% seen once. This specimen was peripheral blood, taken 28 days after the second AZD1222 dose. These receptor sequences come from an adult who received the AZD1222 COVID-19 vaccine. Both conserved end residues are part of each CDR3. The D gene is left open where the match is weak. The size entry is marked missing in some rows and otherwise reads once, few, many or a size class.

j_call v_call clone_size d_call cdr3_aa cdr3_nt
TRBJ1-2 TRBV5-4 . . CASSLDPGNYGYTF TGTGCCAGCAGCTTGGATCCGGGGAACTATGGCTACACCTTC
TRBJ1-2 TRBV5-6 . TRBD1 CASSWEASTGDAAYGYTF TGTGCCAGCAGCTGGGAGGCCAGTACAGGGGACGCGGCCTATGGCTACACCTTC
TRBJ1-1 TRBV5-6 . . CASSLFGTDNTEAFF TGTGCCAGCAGCTTGTTTGGTACAGACAACACTGAAGCTTTCTTT
TRBJ1-1 TRBV6-2/TRBV6-3 . . CASSTRQVNYTEAFF TGTGCCAGCAGTACCCGACAGGTTAATTACACTGAAGCTTTCTTT
TRBJ2-1 TRBV7-3 . . CASSPHRERGNEQFF TGTGCCAGCAGCCCACACAGGGAAAGGGGCAATGAGCAGTTCTTC
TRBJ1-5 TRBV30 . . CAWSYRASNQPQHF TGTGCCTGGAGCTACAGAGCTAGCAATCAGCCCCAGCATTTT
TRBJ2-5 TRBV7-2 once . CASSLDWRDSLQETQYF TGTGCCAGCAGCTTAGATTGGCGGGACTCACTCCAAGAGACCCAGTACTTC
TRBJ2-7 TRBV6-5 . TRBD1 CASSQTGVSSYEQYF TGTGCCAGCAGCCAGACAGGGGTCAGCTCCTACGAGCAGTACTTC
TRBJ2-7 TRBV4-3 . TRBD1 CASSQDAITGVSRNDYEQYF TGCGCCAGCAGCCAAGACGCAATCACAGGGGTCTCCAGAAATGATTACGAGCAGTACTTC
TRBJ2-2 TRBV18 . . CASSRGPNTGELFF TGTGCCAGCTCAAGGGGACCAAACACCGGGGAGCTGTTTTTT
TRBJ1-1 TRBV4-1 . TRBD1 CASSQGQGGGNTEAFF TGCGCCAGCAGCCAAGGGCAGGGGGGAGGGAACACTGAAGCTTTCTTT
TRBJ1-3 TRBV14 . . CASSPGPGGTIYF TGTGCCAGCAGCCCCGGCCCCGGAGGCACCATATATTTT
TRBJ2-2 TRBV30 . . CAWSVFALTGELFF TGTGCCTGGAGTGTATTTGCCCTCACCGGGGAGCTGTTTTTT
TRBJ2-1 TRBV27 . TRBD1 CASSLSAGAGGREQFF TGTGCCAGCAGTTTATCGGCAGGGGCAGGGGGCAGGGAGCAGTTCTTC
TRBJ2-1 TRBV3-1/TRBV3-2 . TRBD2 CASSQASTVAGVNEQFF TGTGCCAGCAGCCAAGCATCCACGGTAGCGGGAGTCAATGAGCAGTTCTTC
TRBJ2-1 TRBV5-1 . TRBD1 CASSLTPQGDKRNEQFF TGCGCCAGCAGCTTGACCCCACAGGGGGACAAGCGCAATGAGCAGTTCTTC
TRBJ2-7 TRBV20-1 . . CSARGGYEQYF TGCAGTGCCAGAGGGGGATACGAGCAGTACTTC
TRBJ2-2 TRBV25-1 . TRBD2 CASRSSGRNTGELFF TGTGCCAGCAGGTCTAGCGGTAGAAACACCGGGGAGCTGTTTTTT
TRBJ1-2 TRBV19 . . CASSIGGVGYGYTF TGTGCCAGTAGTATAGGAGGGGTGGGCTATGGCTACACCTTC
TRBJ1-1 TRBV19 . . CASSIDGGPNTEAFF TGTGCCAGTAGTATAGATGGTGGGCCCAACACTGAAGCTTTCTTT
TRBJ2-2 TRBV19 . TRBD1 CASSIRDRDTPGELFF TGTGCCAGTAGTATTAGGGACAGGGACACCCCCGGGGAGCTGTTTTTT
TRBJ1-1 TRBV27 . . CASIGGTVRYTEAFF TGTGCCAGCATTGGGGGGACGGTTCGATACACTGAAGCTTTCTTT
TRBJ1-2 TRBV7-9 . TRBD1 CASSFRQQGRHGYTF TGTGCCAGCAGCTTTAGACAACAGGGGAGGCATGGCTACACCTTC
TRBJ2-5 TRBV5-1 . . CASSFGTTQGVETQYF TGCGCCAGCAGCTTCGGGACAACTCAAGGAGTAGAGACCCAGTACTTC
TRBJ2-1 TRBV24-1 . TRBD1 CATSDPDREGWSEQFF TGTGCCACCAGTGATCCGGACAGGGAAGGGTGGTCTGAGCAGTTCTTC
TRBJ1-2 TRBV3-1/TRBV3-2 medium-sized TRBD1 CASSLTGGAGYTF TGTGCCAGCAGCCTCACAGGGGGGGCCGGCTACACCTTC
TRBJ2-1 TRBV28 . . CASSLSGGNEQFF TGTGCCAGCAGTTTATCTGGGGGTAATGAGCAGTTCTTC
TRBJ2-4 TRBV7-2 . TRBD1 CASRNRGAKNIQYF TGTGCCAGCAGAAACAGGGGAGCCAAAAACATTCAGTACTTC
TRBJ1-2 TRBV28 . . CASSLAILYGYTF TGTGCCAGCAGTTTGGCGATTCTATATGGCTACACCTTC
TRBJ1-2 TRBV28 . . CASRKQGLARYGYTF TGTGCCAGCAGGAAACAGGGTTTGGCCCGCTATGGCTACACCTTC
TRBJ1-5 TRBV28 . . CASSIRTGQPQHF TGTGCCAGCAGCATTAGAACAGGGCAGCCCCAGCATTTT
TRBJ2-7 TRBV5-1 . TRBD2 CASRSRTSSYEQYF TGCGCCAGCAGGAGCCGGACTAGCTCCTACGAGCAGTACTTC
TRBJ2-3 TRBV7-2 . TRBD2 CASSLATSGSTDTQYF TGTGCCAGCAGCTTAGCGACTAGCGGAAGCACAGATACGCAGTATTTT